These 23 T cell receptor beta chains share one sample of origin, sequenced in a study of blood T cell repertoires in COVID-19. Assay: immunoSEQ multiplex PCR; the TCRdb copy retains only in-frame clones and omits some. In the table there are under 200,000 clones, approximately 81% of which are singletons. Source material: peripheral blood. The receptors here all came from a woman at least 80 years old with acute or convalescent COVID-19.

The chain links TRBV10-3 to TRBJ1-1; D possibly corresponds to TRBD1 (6 bases). V lost 7 bases and J 5 bases, leaving 17 bases between the germline ends. CDR3 length equals 14 residues. Germline values: CDR1 ENHRY, CDR2 SYGVKD. The CDR3 loop is CAIKQGSGVTEAFF. CDR3 in DNA: TGTGCCATCAAGCAGGGGTCAGGGGTTACTGAAGCTTTCTTT.

This clone was detected only once. The V and J genes are TRBV6-6 and TRBJ2-3; a possible D gene is TRBD2 (5 bases). CDR1 is MNHNY and CDR2 is SVGAGI in the germline V gene (reference sequence). The V gene lost 4 bases and the J gene lost 4 bases, with 9 bases spanning the gap. The CDR3 covers 13 residues. CDR3 amino acids: CASSWPGADTQYF. DNA for the CDR3: TGTGCCAGCAGTTGGCCCGGGGCAGATACGCAGTATTTT.

The chain uses TRBV12-3 or TRBV12-4 and TRBJ1-1, with D hard to call. V was pared by 5 bases and J by 4 bases, with 8 bases between. The CDR3 length is 12 residues. The CDR3 DNA sequence: TGTGCCAGCAGTCCCTCGGTCACTGAAGCTTTCTTT. Translation gives CASSPSVTEAFF.

The V and J genes are TRBV5-4 and TRBJ1-1; D might be TRBD1 (5 bases). Germline V CDR1 and CDR2: SGHNT, YYREEE (reference sequence). The CDR3 spans 14 residues. With 0 bases removed from V and 1 base from J, the gap between germline ends came to 7 bases. In DNA, the CDR3 is TGTGCCAGCAGCTTGGGGGGCAGGAACACTGAAGCTTTCTTT. The encoded protein is CASSLGGRNTEAFF.

This chain connects TRBV5-1 to TRBJ2-3; tentative D call: TRBD1 (6 bases). Germline V lookup: CDR1 SGHRS, CDR2 YFSETQ. The CDR3 runs 20 residues. Trimming pared 0 bases from V and 4 bases from J, leaving 27 bases between. In DNA form, the CDR3 reads TGCGCCAGCAGCTTGGACGGCAGGGCGCGGGCGTCAGGGGTCCCAGATACGCAGTATTTT. This codes for CASSLDGRARASGVPDTQYF.

The chain couples TRBV5-1 to TRBJ2-1, with D hard to call. V shed 1 base and J shed 9 bases, with 11 bases lying between them. Germline-derived CDR1 and CDR2 are SGHRS and YFSETQ. The CDR3 length is 13 residues. The CDR3 loop reads CASSLMKNSEQFF. The CDR3 region has the DNA TGCGCCAGCAGCTTGATGAAGAATAGTGAGCAGTTCTTC.

The chain employs TRBV7-2 and TRBJ2-3; no reliable D call. In germline, CDR1 is SGHTA, CDR2 FQGNSA. The CDR3 is made up of 13 amino acids. The germline V and J ends were trimmed by 8 bases and 5 bases, with 14 bases remaining between them. CDR3 protein: CASGSVAEDTQYF. Here the CDR3 DNA reads TGTGCCAGCGGCTCCGTGGCCGAAGATACGCAGTATTTT. Filled out from reference TRBV7-2 and TRBJ2-3, the complete variable domain reads GAGVSQSPSNKVTEKGKDVELRCDPISGHTALYWYRQSLGQGLEFLIYFQGNSAPDKSGLPSDRFSAERTGGSVSTLTIQRTQQEDSAVYLCASGSVAEDTQYFGPGTRLTVL.

The chain carries TRBV11-2 and TRBJ2-7, with 11 bases identical to TRBD2. V was clipped by 0 bases and J by 4 bases; unmatched bases: 2. This CDR3 region has 15 residues. CDR1 SGHAT and CDR2 FQNNGV come from the germline V gene. This CDR3 reads CASSLDRLAGYEQYF. The CDR3 coding sequence is TGTGCCAGCAGCTTAGATAGACTAGCGGGATACGAGCAGTACTTC. The entire variable domain, with the rest obtained from reference TRBV11-2 and TRBJ2-7, is as follows: EAGVAQSPRYKIIEKRQSVAFWCNPISGHATLYWYQQILGQGPKLLIQFQNNGVVDDSQLPKDRFSAERLKGVDSTLKIQPAKLEDSAVYLCASSLDRLAGYEQYFGPGTRLTVT.

The genes are TRBV11-2 and TRBJ1-1, with a possible D match to TRBD1 (5 bases). V was clipped by 1 base and J by 4 bases, with 10 bases between them. The CDR3 covers 14 residues. CDR1 SGHAT and CDR2 FQNNGV come from the germline V gene. The CDR3 sequence: CASSLVGVGTEAFF. In nucleotides, the CDR3 is TGTGCCAGCAGCTTAGTAGGGGTGGGCACTGAAGCTTTCTTT.

The rearrangement joins TRBV7-9 to TRBJ2-7, with TRBD2 identical over 8 bases. Trimming cost V 5 bases and J 1 base; bases outside gene matches: 4. CDR1 is SEHNR, CDR2 FQNEAQ, per germline (reference sequence). The CDR3 contains 14 residues. The CDR3, as DNA: TGTGCCAGCAGCCCCTCGGGGGGGTCCTACGAGCAGTACTTC. Translation: CASSPSGGSYEQYF. Full variable domain (rest looked up from reference TRBV7-9 and TRBJ2-7): DTGVSQNPRHKITKRGQNVTFRCDPISEHNRLYWYRQTLGQGPEFLTYFQNEAQLEKSRLLSDRFSAERPKGSFSTLEIQRTEQGDSAMYLCASSPSGGSYEQYFGPGTRLTVT.

The chain couples TRBV11-3 to TRBJ1-3; a possible D gene is TRBD1 (5 bases). The CDR3 is made up of 17 amino acids. Trimming removed 2 bases from V and 2 bases from J, with 16 bases in between. Germline CDR1 is SGHNT and CDR2 is YENEEA. The chain's CDR3 is CASSLYAGDRPGNTIYF. The CDR3 coding sequence is TGTGCCAGCAGCTTATATGCGGGGGACCGACCTGGAAACACCATATATTTT.

The chain has TRBV6-5 and TRBJ1-2; a possible D gene is TRBD1 (5 bases). CDR3 size: 14 residues. Trimming shortened V by 2 bases and J by 4 bases, and 11 bases separated the two germline ends. Germline V gives CDR1 MNHEY, CDR2 SVGAGI. The CDR3 loop is CASSYGRGVYGYTF. In DNA form, the CDR3 reads TGTGCCAGCAGTTACGGGCGGGGGGTCTATGGCTACACCTTC.

The V call is TRBV30, the J call TRBJ2-5; 7 bases line up with TRBD1. CDR3 length: 14 residues. V dropped 3 bases and J dropped 4; count of bases not matched to a gene: 8. CDR1 is GTSNPN, CDR2 SVGIG, per germline (reference sequence). CDR3 loop: CAWSRDSLTETQYF. CDR3 coding DNA: TGTGCCTGGAGCCGGGACAGCCTTACAGAGACCCAGTACTTC.

The chain couples TRBV7-9 to TRBJ2-3, with TRBD2 as a possible D gene (5 bases). The CDR3 is made up of 12 amino acids. Germline CDR1 and CDR2: SEHNR and FQNEAQ (reference sequence). V was clipped by 1 base and J by 10 bases, with 9 bases between them. This CDR3 is CASSLGGYPQYF. The CDR3 nucleotides are TGTGCCAGCAGCTTAGGAGGGTATCCGCAGTATTTT.

The chain couples TRBV10-3 to TRBJ2-1; D ambiguous. Trimming pared 4 bases from V and 3 bases from J, leaving 7 bases between. The CDR3 length is 13 residues. CDR1 and CDR2 from the germline V gene are ENHRY and SYGVKD. CDR3 loop: CAISVGSYNEQFF. The DNA of the CDR3 is TGTGCCATCAGTGTGGGCAGCTACAATGAGCAGTTCTTC.

The V gene is TRBV15, the J gene TRBJ1-1; perhaps TRBD1 as D (6 bases). V shed 2 bases and J shed 6 bases, with 10 bases lying between them. Germline CDR1 is LNHNV and CDR2 is YYDKDF (reference sequence). This CDR3 has 13 amino acids. CDR3 DNA sequence: TGTGCCACCAGCAGATCCGGGACACCTGAAGCTTTCTTT. Translating it yields CATSRSGTPEAFF.

J is TRBJ2-1 and V is TRBV25-1; 8 positions match TRBD1. The CDR3 sequence is 14 residues long. The germline gives CDR1 MGHDK, CDR2 SYGVNS. Trimming removed 6 bases from V and 5 bases from J; junction bases left unmatched: 6. CDR3 region: CASRETGEHNEQFF. In nucleotides, the CDR3 is TGTGCCAGCAGGGAGACAGGGGAACACAATGAGCAGTTCTTC.

This clone was detected only once. The rearrangement uses TRBV5-1 and TRBJ2-1; D perhaps matches TRBD2 (6 bases). Germline lookup yields CDR1 SGHRS and CDR2 YFSETQ. Trimming cost V 4 bases and J 2 bases, with 16 bases left between them. This CDR3 region has 16 residues. The CDR3 coding sequence is TGCGCCAGCAGCCGAAGCGGGCTCAACCCCTACAATGAGCAGTTCTTC. This encodes CASSRSGLNPYNEQFF.

This clone was counted once. DNA of the CDR3: TGTGCCAGCAGTTATGGGGCAGGGGGCGTTAATACGCAGTATTTT. Protein: CASSYGAGGVNTQYF. The rearrangement links TRBV6-6 to TRBJ2-3, with TRBD1 identical over 8 bases. The V and J ends lost 3 bases and 7 bases, in that order; junction bases with no gene match: 9. The CDR3 extends over 15 amino acids. Germline CDR1 is MNHNY and CDR2 is SVGAGI (reference sequence).

The chain joins TRBV18 to TRBJ1-5, with D maybe TRBD1 (6 bases). The V gene's germline CDR1 is KGHSH and CDR2 LQKENI. The CDR3 extends over 15 amino acids. Trimming removed 3 bases from V and 5 bases from J, with 14 bases in between. For the CDR3, the DNA is TGTGCCAGCTCACCGAACAGGGATGGGGATCAGCCCCAGCATTTT. Translated: CASSPNRDGDQPQHF.

The rearrangement links TRBV19 to TRBJ1-3; D is undetermined. This CDR3 is 13 amino acids long. The germline gives CDR1 LNHDA, CDR2 SQIVND (reference sequence). V gave up 2 bases and J gave up 8 bases, with 10 bases separating them. The CDR3 region is CASSINSLDTIYF. In DNA form, the CDR3 reads TGTGCCAGTAGTATAAACAGCTTGGACACCATATATTTT.

The chain combines TRBV7-2 with TRBJ1-1, with D hard to call. Germline CDR1 and CDR2: SGHTA and FQGNSA. V was clipped by 0 bases and J by 4 bases, with 9 bases between them. The CDR3 is made up of 14 amino acids. CDR3 region: CASSLARVGTEAFF. The CDR3 DNA sequence: TGTGCCAGCAGCTTAGCGCGGGTGGGCACTGAAGCTTTCTTT.

The rearrangement links TRBV10-3 to TRBJ1-2; TRBD1 matches 8 bases. The V gene end was trimmed by 3 bases and the J gene end by 13 bases; junction bases not matched to a gene: 10. Per germline, CDR1 ENHRY and CDR2 SYGVKD. The CDR3 is made up of 13 amino acids. The CDR3: CAISEEGRGRVTF. CDR3 DNA: TGTGCCATCAGTGAAGAGGGCAGGGGGCGCGTCACCTTC.